This paragraph reports one TCR beta chain. The target antigen is unknown. The sample belongs to a study of T cell repertoires in cytomegalovirus infection. A single record per CDR3 protein comes from TCRdb applying MiXCR to the reads. This sample has 45,000 to 75,000 distinct CDR3 sequences, with roughly 34% found just once. The CDR3 loop spans 16 amino acids. V lost 2 bases and J 2 bases, leaving 13 bases between the germline ends. The sample was PBMCs, sequenced either directly or after in vitro stimulation (not recorded which). The clonotype comes from a human donor in good health (CMV status not recorded). Some clones in this sample may be carry-over from other donors' samples. This chain connects TRBV12-3 or TRBV12-4 to TRBJ1-5; maybe TRBD1 (5 bases). CDR3 sequence reads: CASSLRGGDRNQPQHF. Here the CDR3 DNA reads TGTGCCAGCAGTTTAAGGGGCGGGGATCGCAATCAGCCCCAGCATTTT.